The rows below give T cell receptor beta chains drawn from one sample of a study of T cell responses to AZD1222 COVID-19 vaccine. Profiled with immunoSEQ multiplex PCR; TCRdb holds only in-frame clones, not every one. The sample lists 110,000 or so clones; about 88% were seen once. The sample here was peripheral blood, taken on day 0 of AZD1222 vaccination. Receptors originate from an adult in good health. CDR3s include the opening cysteine and the closing phenylalanine or tryptophan. The D gene is left open where the match is weak. The size entry is marked missing in some rows and otherwise reads once, few, many or a size class.

>TRBV2|TRBJ2-1|.|.
TGTGCCAGGGGGGGTGGCGGCAGCTCCTACAATGAGCAGTTCTTC
CARGGGGSSYNEQFF
>TRBV19|TRBJ2-7|.|TRBD2
TGTGCCAGTAGTCCCAGGGGGACTAGCTTCTACGAGCAGTACTTC
CASSPRGTSFYEQYF
>TRBV18|TRBJ1-5|.|TRBD1
TGTGCCAGCTCACCGGGACAGCCCGGGCAGCCCCAGCATTTT
CASSPGQPGQPQHF
>TRBV6-2/TRBV6-3|TRBJ1-6|.|TRBD1
TGTGCCAGCAGTCACGTCCCGGGACAGGGTCTCGGGAATTCACCCCTCCACTTT
CASSHVPGQGLGNSPLHF
>TRBV5-1|TRBJ2-1|.|TRBD1
TGCGCCAGCAGCCCGACAGGGGGTGGCGATGAGCAGTTCTTC
CASSPTGGGDEQFF
>TRBV7-3|TRBJ2-1|.|.
TGTGCCAGCGGCACAGGGATCAATGAGCAGTTCTTC
CASGTGINEQFF
>TRBV4-3|TRBJ2-2|.|TRBD2
TGCGCCAGCAGCCAACTCTCCCGGGCGGGAGCAGGGGAGCTGTTTTTT
CASSQLSRAGAGELFF
>TRBV9|TRBJ1-4|.|TRBD1
TGTGCCAGCAGCGTAGGCCCCTCGGGACAGGGGAGGAACAATGAAAAACTGTTTTTT
CASSVGPSGQGRNNEKLFF
>TRBV28|TRBJ1-1|.|TRBD1
TGTGCCAGCAGACCCCAACAGGGGGTGAACACTGAAGCTTTCTTT
CASRPQQGVNTEAFF
>TRBV4-2|TRBJ2-1|.|.
TGTGCCAGCAGCCAAGGAGGGACGAGTAATGAGCAGTTCTTC
CASSQGGTSNEQFF
>TRBV11-3|TRBJ2-1|.|.
TGTGCCAGCAGCTTGCAAAATGAGCAGTTCTTC
CASSLQNEQFF
>TRBV6-5|TRBJ1-2|.|.
TGTGCCAGCAGTTACTCCAGGGGAGCTAACTATGGCTACACCTTC
CASSYSRGANYGYTF
>TRBV7-2|TRBJ1-5|.|.
TGTGCCAGCAGCTTAGGGCACAAGGAGCCCCAGCATTTT
CASSLGHKEPQHF
>TRBV21-1|TRBJ2-2|few|.
TGTGCCAGCAGCAAAGAGGGGTGGGGAACGAACACCGGGGAGCTGTTTTTT
CASSKEGWGTNTGELFF
>TRBV7-2|TRBJ1-6|.|.
TGTGCCAGCAGCTTAGTCCCCAGGGGTTATTCACCCCTCCACTTT
CASSLVPRGYSPLHF
>TRBV27|TRBJ1-5|.|.
TGTGCCAGCAGTTTAGGTAGGGAGAATCAGCCCCAGCATTTT
CASSLGRENQPQHF
>TRBV5-5|TRBJ1-1|.|TRBD1
TGTGCCAGCAGCTCTTCGACAGGGGGCGTCACTGAAGCTTTCTTT
CASSSSTGGVTEAFF